The text below deals with one TCR beta chain. The antigen is not known. This record comes from a study of CD8 T cells in ankylosing spondylitis. Study-level points and caveats: Disease-linked clones, CD8+, were relatively rare in peripheral blood. From matched ankylosing spondylitis synovial fluid, disease-linked clones were reportedly recovered at significantly enriched levels.

The CDR3 runs 16 residues. Per germline, CDR1 SGHTA and CDR2 FQGNSA. V was pared by 9 bases and J by 0 bases, with 19 bases between. TCRdb itself ran the 5' RACE reads through MiXCR, one entry per CDR3 protein. The sample consists of 150,000 or so distinct CDR3 sequences, around 20% of them appearing once. The sample comprised blood, either unsorted or a sorted T cell fraction (not recorded which). The rearrangement joins TRBV7-2 to TRBJ2-3, with a possible D match to TRBD2 (5 bases). The origin of this receptor is a male donor with ankylosing spondylitis or in good health (not recorded which). CDR3 DNA: TGTGCCAGTCTTCTCAATAGCGCCACTAGCACAGATACGCAGTATTTT. Residues: CASLLNSATSTDTQYF.